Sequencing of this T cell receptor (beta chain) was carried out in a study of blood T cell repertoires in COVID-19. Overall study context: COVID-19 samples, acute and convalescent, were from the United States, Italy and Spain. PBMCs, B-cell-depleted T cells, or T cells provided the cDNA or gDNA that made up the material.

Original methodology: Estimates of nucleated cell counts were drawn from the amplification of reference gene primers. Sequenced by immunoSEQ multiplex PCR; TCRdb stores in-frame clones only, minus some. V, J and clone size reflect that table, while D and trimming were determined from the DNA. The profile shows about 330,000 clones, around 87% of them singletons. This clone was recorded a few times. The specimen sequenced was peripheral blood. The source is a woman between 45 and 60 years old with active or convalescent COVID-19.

The CDR3 loop is CASRLTSGDTDTQYF. As DNA, the CDR3 is TGTGCCAGCAGGCTGACTAGCGGGGACACAGATACGCAGTATTTT. The rearrangement joins TRBV3-1 (or the pseudogene TRBV3-2) to TRBJ2-3, with TRBD2 matching 11 bases. CDR1 LGHDT and CDR2 YNNKEL come from the germline V gene (reference sequence). Trimming took 6 bases from V and 2 from J; bases not matched to a gene: 4. The CDR3 sequence is 15 residues long.